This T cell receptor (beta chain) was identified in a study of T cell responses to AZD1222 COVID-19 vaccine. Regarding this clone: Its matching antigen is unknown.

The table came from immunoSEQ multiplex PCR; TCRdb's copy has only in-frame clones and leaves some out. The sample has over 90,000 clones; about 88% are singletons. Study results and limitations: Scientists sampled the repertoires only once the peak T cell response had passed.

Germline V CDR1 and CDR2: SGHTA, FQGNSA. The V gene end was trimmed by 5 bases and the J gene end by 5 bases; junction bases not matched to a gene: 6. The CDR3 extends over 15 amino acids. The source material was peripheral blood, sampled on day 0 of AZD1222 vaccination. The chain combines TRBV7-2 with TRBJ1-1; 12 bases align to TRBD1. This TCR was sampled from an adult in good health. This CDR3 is CASSLVGQGATEAFF. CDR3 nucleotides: TGTGCCAGCAGCCTAGTGGGACAGGGGGCAACTGAAGCTTTCTTT. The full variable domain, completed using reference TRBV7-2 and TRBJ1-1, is GAGVSQSPSNKVTEKGKDVELRCDPISGHTALYWYRQSLGQGLEFLIYFQGNSAPDKSGLPSDRFSAERTGGSVSTLTIQRTQQEDSAVYLCASSLVGQGATEAFFGQGTRLTVV.